This T cell receptor (beta chain) comes out of a study of human T cells and chemical hapten exposure. Study summary: Minor volume differences among pooled libraries chiefly drove per-sample TCR yield variation. General observations from the study: Once DPC sensitization occurred, TCRs above 1 in 1000 frequency showed no change.

The CDR3 extends over 11 amino acids. Deletions cut 9 bases from V and 4 bases from J, with 10 bases between. CDR1 SGHDT and CDR2 YYEEEE come from the germline V gene. What the library attached to individual cDNA molecules were unique molecular identifiers. Original methodology: Sample-level TCR yields exhibited a median of 95,638, with a range of about 23,224 to 700,000. One entry per CDR3 protein, called by TCRdb with MiXCR from the RACE reads. These V and J calls originate from TCRdb's pipeline instead of the authors' own analysis. The table lists 85,000 to 95,000 distinct CDR3 sequences, around 9% of them singletons. In the case of this clonotype: The target antigen is unknown. With a much larger clone just one base away, this may be a read error.

Time point indicated: healthy volunteer bleed at 2 weeks. Unfractionated whole blood was the source from which total RNA was extracted. The genes are TRBV5-6 and TRBJ1-1; no clear D gene. Source material: whole blood. The source is a female donor in good health. Some clones in this sample may be carry-over from other donors' samples. The CDR3 sequence: CANSWSTEAFF. The CDR3 coding sequence is TGTGCCAACAGTTGGAGCACTGAAGCTTTCTTT.